These 27 T cell receptor beta chains originate from one sample sequenced in a study of control samples from healthy donors and cancer patients. Profiled with immunoSEQ multiplex PCR; TCRdb holds only in-frame clones, not every one. The data show tens of thousands of clones, 65% to 85% seen once. Sequencing used PBMCs. All receptors come from a man in his 70s with lung cancer.

The rearrangement uses TRBV2 and TRBJ1-4; D not resolved. The V gene lost 8 bases and the J gene lost 8 bases, with 18 bases spanning the gap. Germline V lookup: CDR1 SNHLY, CDR2 FYNNEI. The CDR3 contains 14 residues. CDR3 region: CASEPLPGGEKLFF. CDR3 nucleotides: TGTGCCAGCGAGCCCCTCCCGGGCGGCGAAAAACTGTTTTTT.

The chain links TRBV5-6 to TRBJ1-2; 10 bases are a match to TRBD1. The CDR3 covers 14 residues. Germline V lookup: CDR1 SGHDT, CDR2 YYEEEE. J lost 4 bases, V lost 4 bases, and 4 bases had no gene match. The CDR3 loop reads CASSRDRGGYGYTF. The DNA for the CDR3 is TGTGCCAGCAGCCGGGACAGGGGAGGCTATGGCTACACCTTC.

CDR3 protein: CASRRGTNEKLFF. As DNA, the CDR3 is TGTGCCAGCAGGAGGGGAACTAATGAAAAACTGTTTTTT. This chain uses TRBV28 with TRBJ1-4; TRBD1 might be the D (5 bases). The CDR3 covers 13 residues. Trimming stripped 6 bases from V and 1 base from J, with 6 bases between. Germline CDR1 reads MDHEN; CDR2 reads SYDVKM.

This clone was detected many times. This rearrangement joins TRBV27 to TRBJ1-6; D gene unclear. Germline-derived CDR1 and CDR2 are MNHEY and SMNVEV (reference sequence). V was pared by 6 bases and J by 0 bases, with 6 bases between. This CDR3 region has 14 residues. The CDR3 region has the DNA TGTGCCAGCAGACAGAGCTCCTATAATTCACCCCTCCACTTT. Translating gives CASRQSSYNSPLHF.

J is TRBJ1-1 and V is TRBV5-5, with 7 bases matching TRBD1. The CDR3 loop spans 17 amino acids. V lost 0 bases to trimming and J lost 0 bases; unmatched junction nucleotides: 8. The germline V gene has CDR1 SGHKS and CDR2 YYEKEE (reference sequence). CDR3 in amino acids: CASSLGTGAIMNTEAFF. The DNA of the CDR3 is TGTGCCAGCAGCTTGGGAACAGGGGCAATTATGAACACTGAAGCTTTCTTT.

The V gene is TRBV30, the J gene TRBJ2-3; 8 bases fit TRBD2. The trim removed 7 bases at V and 10 bases at J, leaving 10 bases unmatched. Germline CDR1 reads GTSNPN; CDR2 reads SVGIG (reference sequence). The CDR3 spans 12 residues. For the CDR3, the DNA is TGTGCCTACAGCGGGGGCGGTTGGGCGCAGTATTTT. Encoded protein: CAYSGGGWAQYF. Supplemented by reference TRBV30 and TRBJ2-3, the full variable domain reads SQTIHQWPATLVQPVGSPLSLECTVEGTSNPNLYWYRQAAGRGLQLLFYSVGIGQISSEVPQNLSASRPQDRQFILSSKKLLLSDSGFYLCAYSGGGWAQYFGPGTRLTVL.

The chain combines TRBV28 with TRBJ1-1; 11 nucleotides align to TRBD1. The CDR3 totals 16 residues. Germline CDR1 MDHEN, CDR2 SYDVKM. V lost 5 bases to trimming and J lost 5 bases; unmatched junction nucleotides: 10. The CDR3 nucleotides are TGTGCCAGCAGTCTAGGACAGGGGGCAAGGAGAACTGAAGCTTTCTTT. The encoded protein is CASSLGQGARRTEAFF.

This chain uses TRBV28 with TRBJ2-7, with 8 bases matching TRBD2. The CDR3 totals 15 residues. Germline loops: CDR1 MDHEN, CDR2 SYDVKM. The ends lost 4 bases at V and 2 bases at J; junction bases unmatched: 7. CDR3 in DNA: TGTGCCAGCAGTTCCTCCGCGGGGGGAACCTACGAGCAGTACTTC. It specifies CASSSSAGGTYEQYF.

This clone was detected a few times. The chain carries TRBV7-3 and TRBJ1-6; D unclear. Trimming pared 5 bases from V and 0 bases from J, leaving 5 bases between. The CDR3 is 14 residues long. CDR1 and CDR2 from the germline V gene are SGHTA and FQGTGA. The CDR3 nucleotides are TGTGCCAGCAGCGATAGCTCCTATAATTCACCCCTCCACTTT. Translating it yields CASSDSSYNSPLHF. Variable domain in full (rest from reference TRBV7-3 and TRBJ1-6): GAGVSQTPSNKVTEKGKYVELRCDPISGHTALYWYRQSLGQGPEFLIYFQGTGAADDSGLPNDRFFAVRPEGSVSTLKIQRTERGDSAVYLCASSDSSYNSPLHFGNGTRLTVT.

The chain is built from TRBV18 and TRBJ2-7, with D tentatively TRBD2 (5 bases). The CDR3 covers 12 residues. Between the trimmed V and J ends, which lost 5 bases and 2 bases, there was a span of 7 bases. CDR1 is KGHSH and CDR2 is LQKENI in the germline V gene. In DNA form, the CDR3 reads TGTGCCAGCTCATCCGGGGCCTACGAGCAGTACTTC. This sequence encodes CASSSGAYEQYF.

This clone was seen only once. The J gene is TRBJ1-4, the V gene TRBV5-1; no reliable D call. The CDR3 is 16 amino acids. Germline CDR1 SGHRS, CDR2 YFSETQ. The V end was cut by 4 bases, the J end by 7 bases, with 20 bases between. This CDR3 reads CASSMIPGLLPEKLFF. CDR3 nucleotides: TGCGCCAGCAGCATGATCCCCGGGCTCCTCCCTGAAAAACTGTTTTTT.

This clone came up once. The chain recombines TRBV7-8 with TRBJ2-1; the match to TRBD2 covers 7 bases. V was pared by 6 bases and J by 0 bases, with 2 bases of the junction left unmatched. CDR1 is SGHVS, CDR2 FQNEAQ, per germline. The CDR3 has 14 residues. The CDR3: CASSWTSSYNEQFF. CDR3 DNA: TGTGCCAGCAGTTGGACTAGCTCCTACAATGAGCAGTTCTTC.

V usage is TRBV3-1 (or the pseudogene TRBV3-2) and J usage is TRBJ1-5; maybe TRBD1 (5 bases). Germline V lookup: CDR1 LGHDT, CDR2 YNNKEL (reference sequence). Between the trimmed V and J ends, which lost 4 bases and 3 bases, there was a span of 10 bases. CDR3 size: 14 residues. The CDR3 region is CASSRGGNNQPQHF. The CDR3 DNA sequence: TGTGCCAGCAGCCGGGGGGGGAACAATCAGCCCCAGCATTTT.

In this sample, this clone turned up a few times. V gene TRBV19 combines with J gene TRBJ1-5, with no clear D. The germline V gene encodes CDR1 LNHDA and CDR2 SQIVND (reference sequence). The CDR3 loop spans 13 amino acids. The germline V and J ends were trimmed by 5 bases and 0 bases, with 5 bases remaining between them. In DNA form, the CDR3 reads TGTGCCAGTAGTGATTATAGCAATCAGCCCCAGCATTTT. This translates into CASSDYSNQPQHF.

The V gene is TRBV7-3, the J gene TRBJ2-3; a weak D match, TRBD2 (5 bases). The germline V gene encodes CDR1 SGHTA and CDR2 FQGTGA. The CDR3 extends over 14 amino acids. Trimming stripped 4 bases from V and 1 base from J, with 9 bases between. The DNA of the CDR3 is TGTGCCAGCAGCTACGACGGGGGCACAGATACGCAGTATTTT. Translating it yields CASSYDGGTDTQYF.

The V and J genes are TRBV24-1 and TRBJ1-1; 8 nucleotides match TRBD1. In germline, CDR1 is KGHDR, CDR2 SFDVKD. V was clipped by 4 bases and J by 4 bases; unmatched bases: 1. The CDR3 extends over 13 amino acids. The CDR3 here is CATSEDRATEAFF. Written as DNA, the CDR3 is TGTGCCACCAGTGAGGACAGGGCCACTGAAGCTTTCTTT.

The rearrangement joins TRBV6-1 to TRBJ1-3; D might be TRBD1 (5 bases). V was pared by 3 bases and J by 0 bases, with 9 bases between. There are 15 residues in the CDR3. Germline CDR1 reads MNHNS; CDR2 reads SASEGT. The CDR3 loop is CASSEGLLSGNTIYF. CDR3 coding DNA: TGTGCCAGCAGTGAGGGACTGCTCTCTGGAAACACCATATATTTT.

The chain links TRBV18 to TRBJ1-3; unclear D gene. V was pared by 6 bases and J by 5 bases, with 17 bases between. Per germline, CDR1 KGHSH and CDR2 LQKENI. The CDR3 extends over 15 amino acids. The CDR3 nucleotides read TGTGCCAGCTCGATACAGAAGGGAGGGCGAAACACCATATATTTT. Protein product: CASSIQKGGRNTIYF.

This sequence joins TRBV27 and TRBJ2-7, with TRBD2 matching over 8 bases. After removal of 5 bases from V and 5 bases from J, the junction contained 14 bases not matched to a gene. The CDR3 extends over 16 amino acids. The germline CDR1 and CDR2 sequences are MNHEY and SMNVEV (reference sequence). CDR3 sequence reads: CASSMGPGGGVHEQYF. CDR3 coding DNA: TGTGCCAGCAGTATGGGGCCCGGGGGGGGTGTCCACGAGCAGTACTTC.

The CDR3 nucleotides read TGCAGTGCTACTCGGGAAGAGACCCAGTACTTC. It encodes CSATREETQYF. V gene TRBV20-1 combines with J gene TRBJ2-5; D remains ambiguous. Looked up from germline, CDR1 is DFQATT and CDR2 is SNEGSKA (reference sequence). This CDR3 has 11 amino acids. V was clipped by 4 bases and J by 3 bases, with 6 bases between them.

In DNA form, the CDR3 reads TGTGCCAGCAGCTTAGAAGCGGGGACCGATACGCAGTATTTT. Protein sequence: CASSLEAGTDTQYF. This chain joins TRBV11-2 and TRBJ2-3; TRBD2 agrees at 7 bases. Losses at the gene ends were 0 bases for V and 6 bases for J; bases not matched to a gene: 3. Germline assignment: CDR1 SGHAT and CDR2 FQNNGV. This CDR3 is 14 amino acids long.

V and J are TRBV7-9 and TRBJ1-6; 8 bases line up with TRBD1. CDR3 length: 14 amino acids. Germline V gene data show CDR1 as SEHNR and CDR2 as FQNEAQ (reference sequence). V was pared by 1 base and J by 9 bases, with 2 bases of the junction left unmatched. DNA of the CDR3: TGTGCCAGCAGCTTAGTCGACAGGGGTTCACCCCTCCACTTT. Amino acid sequence: CASSLVDRGSPLHF. Drawing the rest from reference TRBV7-9 and TRBJ1-6, the complete variable domain is DTGVSQNPRHKITKRGQNVTFRCDPISEHNRLYWYRQTLGQGPEFLTYFQNEAQLEKSRLLSDRFSAERPKGSFSTLEIQRTEQGDSAMYLCASSLVDRGSPLHFGNGTRLTVT.

This clone was observed a handful of times. The chain is built from TRBV24-1 and TRBJ2-3; D is undetermined. Looked up from germline, CDR1 is KGHDR and CDR2 is SFDVKD. The CDR3 runs 16 residues. V was clipped by 4 bases and J by 6 bases, with 19 bases between them. CDR3 nucleotides: TGTGCCACCAGTGACCCTACCGGCTGGGCAAGGGATACGCAGTATTTT. Translation: CATSDPTGWARDTQYF.

The count of this clone is one. The genes are TRBV11-1 and TRBJ2-6; possible D gene TRBD1, 6 bases. This CDR3 spans 15 amino acids. The germline V gene encodes CDR1 SGHAT and CDR2 FQDESV (reference sequence). The V gene lost 8 bases and the J gene lost 1 base, with 12 bases spanning the gap. The CDR3 region is CASAQGLSGANVLTF. The CDR3 coding sequence is TGTGCCAGCGCCCAGGGGCTATCTGGGGCCAACGTCCTGACTTTC.

This clone was counted between two and nine times. This chain connects TRBV5-4 to TRBJ1-2; the D gene is possibly TRBD1 (6 bases). Germline assignment: CDR1 SGHNT and CDR2 YYREEE (reference sequence). This CDR3 has 13 residues. The V end was cut by 0 bases, the J end by 6 bases, with 9 bases between. The DNA for the CDR3 is TGTGCCAGCAGCTTGGGGGGGCCGGATGGCTACACCTTC. It is translated as CASSLGGPDGYTF.

Only one count was recorded for this clone. The rearrangement joins TRBV7-2 to TRBJ1-1; D unresolved. Germline values: CDR1 SGHTA, CDR2 FQGNSA. This CDR3 spans 13 amino acids. The V end was cut by 2 bases, the J end by 8 bases, with 12 bases between. The CDR3 region is CASSLSGSPEAFF. CDR3 coding DNA: TGTGCCAGCAGCTTAAGTGGGAGTCCGGAAGCTTTCTTT.

The chain has TRBV6-5 and TRBJ1-1, with a weak D call TRBD1 (5 bases). V was clipped by 6 bases and J by 1 base, with 12 bases between them. Germline CDR1 reads MNHEY; CDR2 reads SVGAGI. The CDR3 length is 14 residues. The CDR3 sequence: CASSGDARNTEAFF. Here the CDR3 DNA reads TGTGCCAGCAGCGGGGACGCCCGGAACACTGAAGCTTTCTTT.